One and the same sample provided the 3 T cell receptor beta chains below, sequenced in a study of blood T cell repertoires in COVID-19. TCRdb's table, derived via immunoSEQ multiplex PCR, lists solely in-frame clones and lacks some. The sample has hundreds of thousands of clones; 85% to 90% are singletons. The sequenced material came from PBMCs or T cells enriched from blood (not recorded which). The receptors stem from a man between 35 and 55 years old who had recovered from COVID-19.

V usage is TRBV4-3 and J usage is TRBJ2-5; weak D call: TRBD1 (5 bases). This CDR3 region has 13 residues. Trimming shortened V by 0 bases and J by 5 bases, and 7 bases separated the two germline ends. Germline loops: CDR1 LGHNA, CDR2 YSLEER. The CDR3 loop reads CASSQDSGETQYF. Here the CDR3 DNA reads TGCGCCAGCAGCCAAGATTCAGGGGAGACCCAGTACTTC.

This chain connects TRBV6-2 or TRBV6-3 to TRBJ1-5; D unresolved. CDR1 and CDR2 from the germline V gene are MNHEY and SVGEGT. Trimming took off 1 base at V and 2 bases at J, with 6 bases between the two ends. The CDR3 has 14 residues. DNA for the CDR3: TGTGCCAGCAGTTACTTCGGGGGCAATCAGCCCCAGCATTTT. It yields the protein CASSYFGGNQPQHF.

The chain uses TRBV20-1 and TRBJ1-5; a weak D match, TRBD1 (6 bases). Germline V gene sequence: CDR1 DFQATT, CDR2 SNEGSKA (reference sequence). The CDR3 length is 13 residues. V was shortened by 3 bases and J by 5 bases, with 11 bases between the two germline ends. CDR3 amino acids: CSASRDTYQPQHF. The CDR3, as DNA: TGCAGTGCTAGTAGGGACACTTATCAGCCCCAGCATTTT.